This T cell receptor beta chain was observed in a study of T cells in women clearing cervical HPV infection. Study conclusions and caveats: TRBV6-7 relative abundance averaged approximately 0.11% in cases and more than 0.15% in controls.

All donors had a single incident cervical HPV16 infection, not prevalent. Dot-blot hybridization genotyped cervical HPV amplified with MY09/MY11 PCR. Comments on this clone: The antigen is unknown. The read halts 3 residues ahead of the CDR3 end, with the missing end drawn from the germline J gene.

The V gene end was trimmed by 3 bases and the J gene end by 5 bases; junction bases not matched to a gene: 3. The CDR3 spans 14 residues. The germline gives CDR1 LNHDA, CDR2 SQIVND (reference sequence). Using immunoSEQ multiplex PCR, the repertoire was profiled, and TCRdb retains in-frame clones only, with some absent. This sample's clone table lists about 12,000 clones. The specimen was blood buffy coat. The chain links TRBV19 to TRBJ2-5; the match to TRBD1 covers 10 bases. The clonotype comes from a woman aged 18 to 75 with a cervical HPV16 infection that either progressed to CIN3+ or cleared (not recorded which). The CDR3: CASSMTGGSETQYF. The part of the CDR3 DNA that was read is TGTGCCAGTAGTATGACAGGGGGCAGTGAGACC.